The rows below give T cell receptor beta chains drawn from one sample of a study of tumor-infiltrating lymphocytes in primary liver carcinoma. TCRdb redid the calling of the multiplex PCR reads with MiXCR, one entry per CDR3 protein. The sample yields about 350,000 distinct CDR3 sequences, less than 65% seen once. Sequences were obtained from peripheral blood. These receptors were taken from a man in his forties or fifties with primary liver carcinoma and hepatitis B virus infection. CDR3s include the opening cysteine and the closing phenylalanine or tryptophan. The D gene is left open where the match is weak.

j_gene | d_gene | v_gene | CDR3aa
TRBJ2-3 | TRBD1 | TRBV6-5 | CASSYSSGGFLDTQYF
TRBJ2-3 | TRBD2 | TRBV7-9 | CASSSGLAGDTQYF
TRBJ2-5 | . | TRBV12-3/TRBV12-4 | CASSSALLQDTETQYF
TRBJ1-1 | TRBD1 | TRBV29-1 | CSARTGGDGLPFF
TRBJ2-1 | . | TRBV11-1 | CASSLAVGRPDEQFF
TRBJ2-1 | . | TRBV14 | CAGSQDIAAYNEQFF
. | . | TRBV11-3 | CVSSLTGQPQYF
TRBJ1-1 | TRBD1 | TRBV29-1 | CSAGQGANTEAFF
TRBJ1-2 | . | TRBV5-1 | CTSSLAGFVEYGYTF
TRBJ2-7 | TRBD2 | TRBV11-1 | CASSFGTRDYEQYF